This TCR beta chain stems from a study of cytomegalovirus exposure and HLA in healthy donors. Across the study: In a previous analysis, around 120 million unique TCR beta sequences were found from 150 million to 200 million T cells. The study's early data release held roughly 91 million unique TCRs from HLA-typed donors.

Points on this clone: The antigen is not known.

General study findings and limits: A later analysis linked a missense variant in DCLRE1C to the trimming of TCR beta V and J genes.

Amplification used 60 Vbeta primers and 13 Jbeta primers. The protocol was immunoSEQ multiplex PCR, while the TCRdb copy is restricted to in-frame clones and leaves out a portion. The table shows around 110,000 clones, with about 74% occurring only once. CDR3 length: 13 residues. V lost 4 bases and J lost 7, with 14 bases in between. Germline V CDR1 and CDR2: SGHRS, YFSETQ. The genes are TRBV5-1 and TRBJ1-2, with D possibly TRBD1 on 6 matching bases. Material: PBMCs. This sequence was found in a woman aged 40 to 50 in good health and CMV-seropositive. Written as DNA, the CDR3 is TGCGCCAGCAGCCCTACAGGGCTTCGTGGCTACACCTTC. The encoded protein is CASSPTGLRGYTF.